Shown below are 28 T cell receptor beta chains from a single sample sequenced in a study of T-cell reconstitution after alpha-beta-depleted transplantation in children. The authors prepared the TCRbeta library with unique molecular identifiers. TCRdb reprocessed the PCR reads via MiXCR and lists one record per CDR3 protein. The table has 200,000 to 300,000 distinct CDR3 sequences, around 12% seen once. Sequences were derived from PBMCs from the stem cell graft donor, sampled from the stem cell graft. Every receptor here comes from a human donor who donated a stem cell graft to a child with acute lymphoblastic leukemia.

The chain joins TRBV28 to TRBJ2-1; 7 positions match TRBD2. With 4 bases clipped from V and 4 bases from J, the junction kept 7 bases outside the gene matches. From germline, CDR1 is MDHEN and CDR2 SYDVKM. CDR3 size: 15 residues. CDR3 loop: CASSSLGGEYNEQFF. The DNA of the CDR3 is TGTGCCAGCAGTTCGTTGGGGGGGGAGTACAATGAGCAGTTCTTC.

This clonotype was picked up many times. The chain employs TRBV19 and TRBJ1-5; no reliable D call. The CDR3 sequence is 12 residues long. The germline V gene has CDR1 LNHDA and CDR2 SQIVND (reference sequence). The V and J ends lost 3 bases and 6 bases respectively, with 6 bases between them. The CDR3 bases are TGTGCCAGTAGTATTGGGTCTCAGCCCCAGCATTTT. Translating gives CASSIGSQPQHF.

The table lists this clonotype with many counts. The chain uses TRBV7-3 and TRBJ2-3, with D perhaps TRBD2 (6 bases). This CDR3 has 16 residues. CDR1 is SGHTA and CDR2 is FQGTGA in the germline V gene. Between the trimmed V and J ends, which lost 1 base and 3 bases, there was a span of 14 bases. CDR3 sequence (DNA): TGTGCCAGCAGCTTAATGGGAGGCGGAAGTACAGATACGCAGTATTTT. Translating it yields CASSLMGGGSTDTQYF.

This clonotype was counted many times. The V and J genes are TRBV20-1 and TRBJ1-6; the D is unclear. There are 14 residues in the CDR3. Germline CDR1 is DFQATT and CDR2 is SNEGSKA (reference sequence). Trimming took off 5 bases at V and 8 bases at J, with 16 bases between the two ends. Here the CDR3 reads CSAPTGPPDSPLHF. The CDR3 nucleotides are TGCAGTGCTCCTACGGGCCCGCCGGATTCACCCCTCCACTTT.

This clonotype was detected ten times or more. The chain uses TRBV6-5 and TRBJ2-3, with 9 bases fitting TRBD1. The length of the CDR3 is 11 residues. Unmatched junction bases numbered 1, after V lost 5 bases and J lost 10 bases. Germline CDR1 reads MNHEY; CDR2 reads SVGAGI. CDR3 coding DNA: TGTGCCAGCAGTAGACAGGGGGCGCAGTATTTT. Translation: CASSRQGAQYF.

Many counts were recorded for this clonotype. V gene TRBV6-1 combines with J gene TRBJ2-2, with 8 bases aligning to TRBD2. CDR3 length: 16 amino acids. With 5 bases clipped from V and 4 bases from J, the junction kept 9 bases outside the gene matches. CDR1 is MNHNS and CDR2 is SASEGT in the germline V gene. The CDR3 here is CASSPQAGDLTGELFF. CDR3 DNA: TGTGCCAGCAGTCCGCAAGCGGGGGACCTCACCGGGGAGCTGTTTTTT.

This sequence joins TRBV10-3 and TRBJ1-5; 7 nucleotides line up with TRBD1. The germline gives CDR1 ENHRY, CDR2 SYGVKD. Losses at the gene ends were 10 bases for V and 7 bases for J; bases not matched to a gene: 16. The CDR3 extends over 15 amino acids. CDR3 in amino acids: CATLHTGDPTQPQHF. The CDR3 bases are TGTGCCACACTCCATACAGGGGACCCCACCCAGCCCCAGCATTTT.

In the case of this clonotype: Possible read error: a much larger clone is one base away. The chain combines TRBV5-5 with TRBJ1-5, with 8 positions matching TRBD1. The germline V gene has CDR1 SGHKS and CDR2 YYEKEE (reference sequence). The CDR3 has 16 amino acids. This CDR3 is CVSSPRQGYSNQPQHF. CDR3 DNA: TGTGTCAGCAGTCCACGACAGGGGTATAGCAATCAGCCCCAGCATTTT.

This clonotype was seen ten or more times. V usage is TRBV20-1 and J usage is TRBJ1-6; no reliable D call. The germline V and J ends were trimmed by 6 bases and 5 bases, with 26 bases remaining between them. This CDR3 has 18 amino acids. Germline loops: CDR1 DFQATT, CDR2 SNEGSKA (reference sequence). CDR3 bases: TGCAGTGCGCGACGGGATGGGCGACACCAACCAAATAATTCACCCCTCCACTTT. This codes for CSARRDGRHQPNNSPLHF.

This sequence joins TRBV20-1 and TRBJ1-2, with D possibly being TRBD1 (5 bases). The V gene lost 3 bases and the J gene lost 1 base, with 6 bases spanning the gap. In germline, CDR1 is DFQATT, CDR2 SNEGSKA (reference sequence). CDR3 length: 12 amino acids. In nucleotides, the CDR3 is TGCAGTGCTAGGGGGGGTAACTATGGCTACACCTTC. It specifies CSARGGNYGYTF.

This clonotype occurred many times. The chain combines TRBV21-1 with TRBJ2-5; the table names TRBD2, a call not compared with the DNA. TRBV21-1 is reported as a pseudogene. There are 15 residues in the CDR3. For the CDR3, the DNA is TGTGCCAGCAGCAAACGCGGCGGGAGCAGAGAGACCCAGTACTTC. As protein: CASSKRGGSRETQYF.

This chain joins TRBV28 and TRBJ1-2, with 8 bases aligning to TRBD1. The CDR3 loop spans 13 amino acids. The V and J ends lost 2 bases and 7 bases, in that order; junction bases with no gene match: 3. Germline loops: CDR1 MDHEN, CDR2 SYDVKM. Here the CDR3 DNA reads TGTGCCAGCAGTTTAAACAGGGGGTCTGGCTACACCTTC. Residues: CASSLNRGSGYTF.

This clonotype was counted a few times. J is TRBJ1-2 and V is TRBV7-2; a possible D gene is TRBD1 (5 bases). Germline V gene lookup returns CDR1 SGHTA and CDR2 FQGNSA. This CDR3 has 16 amino acids. Trimming stripped 0 bases from V and 4 bases from J, with 15 bases between. The CDR3 DNA reads as TGTGCCAGCAGCTTAGCATTCAGGGTAACTGGCTATGGCTACACCTTC. Its translation: CASSLAFRVTGYGYTF.

This clonotype was detected ten times or more. This rearrangement joins TRBV6-6 to TRBJ2-5, with D uncertain. The CDR3 spans 13 residues. The V end lost 0 bases, the J end lost 7 bases, and 9 bases lay between the germline ends. CDR1 is MNHNY and CDR2 is SVGAGI in the germline V gene (reference sequence). The CDR3 sequence is CASSYSASGTQYF. The CDR3 DNA follows: TGTGCCAGCAGTTACTCGGCCTCCGGGACCCAGTACTTC.

This clonotype was observed many times. CDR3: CASTPRGTFSGANVLTF. The CDR3 DNA is TGTGCCAGCACTCCGAGGGGAACCTTCTCTGGGGCCAACGTCCTGACTTTC. The chain links TRBV5-7 to TRBJ2-6; D is perhaps TRBD1 or TRBD2 (5 bases each). TRBV5-7 is assigned to the ORF class and has an uncertain function. CDR3 length: 17 amino acids. Trimming removed 6 bases at V and 0 bases at J, with 16 bases between.

At least ten counts were recorded for this clonotype. The V and J genes are TRBV5-1 and TRBJ2-5, with D hard to call. Looked up from germline, CDR1 is SGHRS and CDR2 is YFSETQ. V gave up 3 bases and J gave up 0 bases, with 9 bases separating them. The CDR3 is made up of 14 amino acids. CDR3 DNA: TGCGCCAGCAGCTCCACAGACAACCAAGAGACCCAGTACTTC. This gives the protein CASSSTDNQETQYF.

Ten or more counts support this clonotype. The chain has TRBV4-3 and TRBJ2-7, with a tentative D call TRBD2 (6 bases). The CDR3 sequence is 14 residues long. V shed 3 bases and J shed 2 bases, with 11 bases lying between them. The V gene's germline CDR1 is LGHNA and CDR2 YSLEER. Written as DNA, the CDR3 is TGCGCCAGCAGCCATGAGGAGGGTCCCTACGAGCAGTACTTC. Translation gives CASSHEEGPYEQYF.

The V gene is TRBV5-1, the J gene TRBJ2-3; possibly TRBD1 for D (5 bases). Per germline, CDR1 SGHRS and CDR2 YFSETQ. V was pared by 1 base and J by 3 bases, with 12 bases between. The CDR3 is 15 residues long. The CDR3 sequence: CASSLSTAPTDTQYF. The CDR3 DNA sequence: TGCGCCAGCAGCTTGTCGACAGCACCAACAGATACGCAGTATTTT.

In its sample, this clonotype was seen many times. The genes are TRBV20-1 and TRBJ2-3; D gene unclear. CDR1 and CDR2 from the germline V gene are DFQATT and SNEGSKA (reference sequence). The CDR3 length is 11 residues. V was pared by 5 bases and J by 1 base, with 4 bases between. The CDR3 spells CSALGTDTQYF. CDR3 coding DNA: TGCAGTGCTTTGGGCACAGATACGCAGTATTTT.

The V gene is TRBV7-9, the J gene TRBJ1-2, with 7 bases aligning to TRBD1. Germline assignment: CDR1 SEHNR and CDR2 FQNEAQ (reference sequence). V shed 3 bases and J 7 bases; nucleotides not matched to a gene: 11. The CDR3 consists of 15 residues. The CDR3 spells CASSFHNRGEVGYTF. The DNA of the CDR3 is TGTGCCAGCAGCTTTCATAACAGGGGCGAGGTTGGCTACACCTTC.

This clonotype was counted ten times or more. The chain employs TRBV28 and TRBJ2-1; no definite D call. Trimming took 6 bases from V and 2 from J, leaving 5 bases between them. The CDR3 has 12 residues. The germline gives CDR1 MDHEN, CDR2 SYDVKM. The DNA of the CDR3 is TGTGCCAGCAGCCGAGCCTACAATGAGCAGTTCTTC. It is translated as CASSRAYNEQFF.

This clonotype has ten or more counts. J is TRBJ2-1 and V is TRBV7-2; TRBD1 or TRBD2 may be the D gene (5 bases each). Germline CDR1 SGHTA, CDR2 FQGNSA. The CDR3 is 14 amino acids. Deletions cut 1 base from V and 8 bases from J, with 12 bases between. CDR3 sequence: CASSLDGTLDEQFF. The DNA for the CDR3 is TGTGCCAGCAGCTTAGACGGGACGCTCGATGAGCAGTTCTTC.

Ten or more counts support this clonotype. The chain is built from TRBV5-1 and TRBJ1-1, with no clear D. V lost 2 bases and J lost 3, with 17 bases in between. In germline, CDR1 is SGHRS, CDR2 YFSETQ. The CDR3 consists of 16 residues. The CDR3 reads CASSFGVGRVDTEAFF. CDR3 nucleotides: TGCGCCAGCAGCTTTGGTGTAGGGCGCGTGGACACTGAAGCTTTCTTT.

This clonotype was seen many times. This sequence joins TRBV20-1 and TRBJ2-1; 7 bases fit TRBD2. Germline V lookup: CDR1 DFQATT, CDR2 SNEGSKA (reference sequence). V lost 3 bases and J lost 0; bases outside the gene matches: 11. This CDR3 region has 17 residues. The CDR3 region has the DNA TGCAGTGCTAGTTGGGGAGGGATATGGGACTCCTACAATGAGCAGTTCTTC. Translating it yields CSASWGGIWDSYNEQFF.

This clonotype has a count of ten or more. The chain is built from TRBV7-2 and TRBJ1-5, with 8 bases lining up with TRBD1. CDR1 SGHTA and CDR2 FQGNSA come from the germline V gene. V gave up 5 bases and J gave up 3 bases; unmatched junction bases: 6. This CDR3 has 15 residues. This CDR3 is CASSRTGNPNQPQHF. The CDR3 nucleotides are TGTGCCAGCAGCCGGACAGGGAATCCCAATCAGCCCCAGCATTTT.

This clonotype was observed many times. This rearrangement joins TRBV6-5 to TRBJ2-7, with TRBD1 identical over 11 bases. In germline, CDR1 is MNHEY, CDR2 SVGAGI. The ends lost 7 bases at V and 2 bases at J; junction bases unmatched: 13. The length of the CDR3 is 17 residues. The CDR3 DNA reads as TGTGCCAGCATTAAACCACGGGGACAGGGGGGAACCTACGAGCAGTACTTC. As protein: CASIKPRGQGGTYEQYF.

The count of this clonotype is one. CDR3 coding DNA: TGTGCCAGCAGTTTAGTTCGGTGGGACAGGACCAACTATGGCTACACCTTC. It yields the protein CASSLVRWDRTNYGYTF. The gene calls are TRBV27 and TRBJ1-2, with 8 nucleotides matching TRBD1. This CDR3 spans 17 amino acids. V shed 2 bases and J 2 bases; nucleotides not matched to a gene: 10. The germline gives CDR1 MNHEY, CDR2 SMNVEV (reference sequence).

This clonotype was detected many times. The rearrangement joins TRBV7-9 to TRBJ2-2; 7 bases are a match to TRBD2. The germline V gene encodes CDR1 SEHNR and CDR2 FQNEAQ (reference sequence). V shed 5 bases and J 2 bases; nucleotides not matched to a gene: 8. The CDR3 spans 16 residues. The DNA for the CDR3 is TGTGCCAGCAGCCTATCGGGGGGTCACAACACCGGGGAGCTGTTTTTT. Residues: CASSLSGGHNTGELFF.